Listed below are T cell receptor beta chains from one sample, sequenced in a study of cytomegalovirus exposure and HLA in healthy donors. Profiled with immunoSEQ multiplex PCR; TCRdb holds only in-frame clones, not every one. The sample consists of 150,000 or so clones, 65% to 85% of them appearing once. Sequenced input: PBMCs. These receptors were obtained from a woman between 40 and 50 years old in good health and CMV-seropositive. The CDR3 runs from the conserved cysteine through the conserved F or W. D genes are given only for firm matches. A row's size may be missing; if present it is once, few, many or a size class.

d_gene: TRBD2; v_gene: TRBV27; abundance: NA; j_gene: TRBJ2-7; CDR3nt: TGTGCCAGTTCCACTAGCGGGCCCTCCTACGAGCAGTACTTC; CDR3aa: CASSTSGPSYEQYF
d_gene: NA; v_gene: TRBV9; abundance: NA; j_gene: TRBJ1-3; CDR3nt: TGTGCCAGCAGCGTAGGACAGTCTACCTCTGGAAACACCATATATTTT; CDR3aa: CASSVGQSTSGNTIYF
d_gene: TRBD1; v_gene: TRBV5-1; abundance: NA; j_gene: TRBJ2-3; CDR3nt: TGCGCCAGCAGCCCGACAGGGGGTACAGATACGCAGTATTTT; CDR3aa: CASSPTGGTDTQYF
d_gene: NA; v_gene: TRBV9; abundance: NA; j_gene: TRBJ1-1; CDR3nt: TGTGCCAGCAGCGTAACAGGGACGACTGAAGCTTTCTTT; CDR3aa: CASSVTGTTEAFF
d_gene: NA; v_gene: TRBV5-1; abundance: NA; j_gene: TRBJ2-7; CDR3nt: TGCGCCAGCAGCTCCCTCCCGGGAGCCCTCTACGAGCAGTACTTC; CDR3aa: CASSSLPGALYEQYF
d_gene: NA; v_gene: TRBV11-2; abundance: NA; j_gene: TRBJ1-1; CDR3nt: TGTGCCAGCAGCTTAGGATCGGGTCCGAACACTGAAGCTTTCTTT; CDR3aa: CASSLGSGPNTEAFF
d_gene: TRBD1; v_gene: TRBV27; abundance: NA; j_gene: TRBJ2-1; CDR3nt: TGTGCCAGCAGTTGGCGACAGGGGAATGAGCAGTTCTTC; CDR3aa: CASSWRQGNEQFF
d_gene: NA; v_gene: TRBV9; abundance: once; j_gene: TRBJ1-1; CDR3nt: TGTGCCAGCGGTAGAGGTTTTGAAGCTTTCTTT; CDR3aa: CASGRGFEAFF
d_gene: NA; v_gene: TRBV6-1; abundance: NA; j_gene: TRBJ1-2; CDR3nt: TGTGCCAGCAGTACCAGACAGGCTGGCTACACCTTC; CDR3aa: CASSTRQAGYTF
d_gene: NA; v_gene: TRBV7-2; abundance: NA; j_gene: TRBJ1-2; CDR3nt: TGTGCCAGCAGCGCACGGGGGGGGTGGAATGGCTACACCTTC; CDR3aa: CASSARGGWNGYTF
d_gene: TRBD1; v_gene: TRBV5-1; abundance: NA; j_gene: TRBJ2-5; CDR3nt: TGCGCCAGCAGCTCGAGGACCGGGACAGGGCTTTCAGAGACCCAGTACTTC; CDR3aa: CASSSRTGTGLSETQYF
d_gene: NA; v_gene: TRBV11-2; abundance: NA; j_gene: TRBJ1-3; CDR3nt: TGTGCCAGCAGCCCTTTTGGCTCCTCTGGAAACACCATATATTTT; CDR3aa: CASSPFGSSGNTIYF
d_gene: TRBD1; v_gene: TRBV5-4; abundance: NA; j_gene: TRBJ2-7; CDR3nt: TGTGCCAGCAGCTTGAAGGGGGCGAACGAGCAGTACTTC; CDR3aa: CASSLKGANEQYF
d_gene: NA; v_gene: TRBV7-2; abundance: NA; j_gene: TRBJ2-1; CDR3nt: TGTGCCAGCAGCTTGCGAGGGCATGAGCAGTTCTTC; CDR3aa: CASSLRGHEQFF
d_gene: TRBD2; v_gene: TRBV27; abundance: NA; j_gene: TRBJ2-1; CDR3nt: TGTGCCAGCAGTTTATTGGGACTAGAGGGGAATGAGCAGTTCTTC; CDR3aa: CASSLLGLEGNEQFF
d_gene: TRBD2; v_gene: TRBV6-1; abundance: NA; j_gene: TRBJ2-5; CDR3nt: TGTGCCAGCAGTGAACTAGCGGGGGGGCAGGTTACGCAGACCCAGTACTTC; CDR3aa: CASSELAGGQVTQTQYF
d_gene: NA; v_gene: TRBV6-1; abundance: NA; j_gene: TRBJ1-6; CDR3nt: TGTGCCAGCAGTGAAGTGAGTTCACCCCTCCACTTT; CDR3aa: CASSEVSSPLHF
d_gene: NA; v_gene: TRBV14; abundance: NA; j_gene: TRBJ2-2; CDR3nt: TGTGCCAGCAGGAGGGGACTTACCACCGGGGAGCTGTTTTTT; CDR3aa: CASRRGLTTGELFF
d_gene: NA; v_gene: TRBV10-2; abundance: NA; j_gene: TRBJ1-2; CDR3nt: TGCGCCAGCAGTGAGCATGACGGGTATGGCTACACCTTC; CDR3aa: CASSEHDGYGYTF
d_gene: NA; v_gene: TRBV5-4; abundance: NA; j_gene: TRBJ1-2; CDR3nt: TGTGCCAGCAGCCGGGAATTGACAGGCGAGTATGGCTACACCTTC; CDR3aa: CASSRELTGEYGYTF
d_gene: NA; v_gene: TRBV7-9; abundance: once; j_gene: TRBJ1-1; CDR3nt: TGTGCCAGCAGCTTAGTCCCCCAAAACACTGAAGCTTTCTTT; CDR3aa: CASSLVPQNTEAFF
d_gene: TRBD2; v_gene: TRBV5-1; abundance: NA; j_gene: TRBJ2-1; CDR3nt: TGCGCCAGCAGCTCAGCGGGGGGGCCATACAATGAGCAGTTCTTC; CDR3aa: CASSSAGGPYNEQFF